This TCR beta chain was sequenced during a study of blood T cells in healthy people across ages. It was with a sample-barcoded 5' primer and a J-beta primer mix that a second PCR of about 6 to 11 cycles was run. TCRdb re-analysed the 5' RACE reads in MiXCR, keeping a single row per CDR3 protein. Here the sample spans under 800,000 distinct CDR3 sequences, about 42% being singletons. Notes on this clonotype: A read error may explain this, as a much larger clone is one base away.

The ends lost 6 bases at V and 2 bases at J; junction bases unmatched: 15. Per germline, CDR1 DFQATT and CDR2 SNEGSKA (reference sequence). The CDR3 consists of 18 residues. What was sequenced was blood. V gene TRBV20-1 combines with J gene TRBJ2-6; the match to TRBD1 covers 8 bases. This receptor was identified in a woman aged 55-75 years in good health. Here the CDR3 reads CSAKTGRGPLPGANVLTF. CDR3 in DNA: TGCAGTGCAAAGACGGGCAGGGGGCCCCTCCCTGGGGCCAACGTCCTGACTTTC.